A single sample gave rise to the 15 T cell receptor beta chains below, sequenced in a study of T cells in narcolepsy. Measured with immunoSEQ multiplex PCR; TCRdb has only the in-frame clones, and not every one. The sample contains over 40,000 clones, 88% of which appear only once. Material for sequencing was CD45RA- memory CD4+ T cells from PBMCs. The receptors shown here come from a human donor with narcolepsy.

V usage is TRBV6-1 and J usage is TRBJ1-5; TRBD1 might be the D (5 bases). CDR1 MNHNS and CDR2 SASEGT come from the germline V gene. The CDR3 is 16 residues long. V was cut by 2 bases and J by 5 bases, with 16 bases left in between. The CDR3, as DNA: TGTGCCAGCAGTGAAAGGTGGGGCCAGGCCTATCAGCCCCAGCATTTT. It is translated as CASSERWGQAYQPQHF.

This clone was counted a few times. The chain links TRBV4-3 to TRBJ1-1; D is unresolved. The CDR3 totals 11 residues. V was clipped by 6 bases and J by 7 bases, with 9 bases between them. Germline V gives CDR1 LGHNA, CDR2 YSLEER. CDR3 sequence reads: CASRGGVEAFF. CDR3 DNA sequence: TGCGCCAGCAGAGGTGGGGTTGAAGCTTTCTTT.

The genes are TRBV19 and TRBJ2-7, with D possibly TRBD1 on 5 matching bases. Germline assignment: CDR1 LNHDA and CDR2 SQIVND (reference sequence). The CDR3 is 13 residues long. Deletions cut 5 bases from V and 2 bases from J, with 10 bases between. CDR3 bases: TGTGCCAGTAGTCGGTCAGGGACCTACGAGCAGTACTTC. Translating it yields CASSRSGTYEQYF.

This clone is a singleton in its sample. This chain connects TRBV29-1 to TRBJ1-1; D gene ambiguous. Looked up from germline, CDR1 is SQVTM and CDR2 is ANQGSEA. CDR3 length equals 15 residues. Deletions cut 6 bases from V and 4 bases from J, with 21 bases between. The CDR3 bases are TGCAGCGTGGGAGCGGCGTCTTATCGGGGCACTGAAGCTTTCTTT. Protein sequence: CSVGAASYRGTEAFF.

This chain uses TRBV6-1 with TRBJ1-5; D possibly corresponds to TRBD1 (5 bases). Germline loops: CDR1 MNHNS, CDR2 SASEGT. V shed 7 bases and J shed 1 base, with 11 bases lying between them. The CDR3 contains 14 residues. The CDR3 sequence is CASTAGGSNQPQHF. As DNA, the CDR3 is TGTGCCAGCACCGCGGGGGGAAGCAATCAGCCCCAGCATTTT.

This clone was seen a single time. V gene TRBV5-1 combines with J gene TRBJ1-1; 8 bases fit TRBD1. The CDR3 totals 14 residues. V shed 4 bases and J 3 bases; nucleotides not matched to a gene: 5. Germline V CDR1 and CDR2: SGHRS, YFSETQ. CDR3 sequence: CASSTPGQDTEAFF. As DNA, the CDR3 is TGCGCCAGCAGCACACCGGGACAGGACACTGAAGCTTTCTTT.

The V call is TRBV20-1, the J call TRBJ2-4; weak D call: TRBD1 (5 bases). Germline-derived CDR1 and CDR2 are DFQATT and SNEGSKA (reference sequence). V was clipped by 5 bases and J by 7 bases, with 9 bases between them. This CDR3 is 11 amino acids long. The CDR3 nucleotides read TGCAGTGCTCCATCAGGGAACATTCAGTACTTC. Protein sequence: CSAPSGNIQYF.

The V gene is TRBV5-6, the J gene TRBJ2-3; D not certain. The CDR3 is made up of 12 amino acids. Trimming left V 2 bases short and J 5 bases short, with 6 bases between. The V gene's germline CDR1 is SGHDT and CDR2 YYEEEE. The chain's CDR3 is CASSLLQDTQYF. CDR3 in DNA: TGTGCCAGCAGCTTATTGCAAGATACGCAGTATTTT. Using reference TRBV5-6 and TRBJ2-3 for the parts outside the CDR3, the full variable domain is DAGVTQSPTHLIKTRGQQVTLRCSPKSGHDTVSWYQQALGQGPQFIFQYYEEEERQRGNFPDRFSGHQFPNYSSELNVNALLLGDSALYLCASSLLQDTQYFGPGTRLTVL.

The V gene is TRBV11-3, the J gene TRBJ2-6; D uncertain. CDR1 and CDR2 from the germline V gene are SGHNT and YENEEA. The CDR3 has 17 amino acids. Trimming shortened V by 7 bases and J by 0 bases, and 16 bases separated the two germline ends. The CDR3: CASTFVGSTSGANVLTF. The CDR3 region has the DNA TGTGCCAGCACCTTCGTCGGGTCAACCTCTGGGGCCAACGTCCTGACTTTC.

This rearrangement joins TRBV29-1 to TRBJ2-1; perhaps TRBD2 as D (6 bases). The CDR3 has 12 amino acids. Trimming pared 7 bases from V and 7 bases from J, leaving 14 bases between. Germline values: CDR1 SQVTM, CDR2 ANQGSEA. The DNA for the CDR3 is TGCAGCGGGAGATACGGGGGAAATGAGCAGTTCTTC. Translating it yields CSGRYGGNEQFF.

This clone was counted only a few times. The chain uses TRBV5-4 and TRBJ1-2; D is ambiguous. Trimming pared 5 bases from V and 0 bases from J, leaving 11 bases between. This CDR3 contains 14 residues. Germline assignment: CDR1 SGHNT and CDR2 YYREEE (reference sequence). The CDR3 reads CASRFTGSNYGYTF. CDR3 nucleotides: TGTGCCAGCAGATTTACGGGTTCTAACTATGGCTACACCTTC.

CDR3: CAITDRVDQPQHF. CDR3 coding DNA: TGTGCCATCACCGACAGGGTAGATCAGCCCCAGCATTTT. V gene TRBV10-3 combines with J gene TRBJ1-5, with 7 bases lining up with TRBD1. This CDR3 region has 13 residues. After removal of 7 bases from V and 5 bases from J, the junction contained 5 bases not matched to a gene. The germline CDR1 and CDR2 sequences are ENHRY and SYGVKD.

V and J are TRBV19 and TRBJ2-6; D might be TRBD1 (6 bases). With 11 bases removed from V and 0 bases from J, the gap between germline ends came to 14 bases. The CDR3 is 15 amino acids. CDR1 is LNHDA and CDR2 is SQIVND in the germline V gene (reference sequence). The CDR3, as DNA: TGTGCCTCCCTCGCAGGGGTCTCTGGGGCCAACGTCCTGACTTTC. Its translation is CASLAGVSGANVLTF.

The chain joins TRBV7-2 to TRBJ2-7, with TRBD1 matching over 11 bases. The CDR3 has 13 amino acids. Germline CDR1 is SGHTA and CDR2 is FQGNSA. J gave up 4 bases and V 8 bases, and 4 bases lay outside the gene matches. CDR3 coding DNA: TGTGCCAGCGTACGGGACAGGGGGTACGAGCAGTACTTC. It yields the protein CASVRDRGYEQYF.

The V call is TRBV29-1, the J call TRBJ1-1; D call uncertain. Germline V gene data show CDR1 as SQVTM and CDR2 as ANQGSEA. Trimming cost V 7 bases and J 3 bases, with 15 bases left between them. The CDR3 runs 13 residues. In DNA form, the CDR3 reads TGCAGCGGTACTTCCGGGGTCGACACTGAAGCTTTCTTT. It specifies CSGTSGVDTEAFF.